This TCR beta chain was retrieved from a study of shared clonotypes between healthy human individuals. Study overall: With ages of 18 to 49, the donors were a couple of women and a few men. The study used three CD4 naive, three CD4 memory, two CD8 naive and one CD8 memory plate per donor.

Using immunoSEQ multiplex PCR, the repertoire was profiled, and TCRdb retains in-frame clones only, with some absent. The sample includes approximately 2.5 million clones, approximately 90% of them seen just once. The study drew all its donors from Caucasian adults living in Nashville, Tennessee. In regard to this clone: Antigen: not known.

V was clipped by 6 bases and J by 9 bases; unmatched bases: 7. Germline V gives CDR1 SNHLY, CDR2 FYNNEI. The CDR3 spans 15 residues. Findings of the study overall: Non-shared clonotypes showed lower generation probabilities than clonotypes common to all four donors.

The sequencing sample was made of naive CD4+ T cells sorted from blood. Subset noted: CD45RA+ positively selected. This sequence joins TRBV2 and TRBJ2-1, with TRBD2 identical over 14 bases. The source is a man aged 18 to 29 in good health. The CDR3 spells CASRAGLAGEGEQFF. DNA for the CDR3: TGTGCCAGCAGGGCGGGACTAGCGGGGGAAGGTGAGCAGTTCTTC.